This T cell receptor (beta chain) was sequenced during a study of response to subunit inactivated influenza vaccine. The CDR3 sequence is 15 residues long. Germline-derived CDR1 and CDR2 are LGHNA and YSLEER. V was clipped by 1 base and J by 2 bases; unmatched bases: 2. TCRdb reanalysed the RT-PCR reads using MiXCR and keeps one entry per CDR3 protein. The table lists some 550,000 distinct CDR3 sequences, roughly 23% of them singletons. This sample also belongs to another study, concerning T cells expressing NK-cell markers. This second study says: 5'RACE template switching with UMIs generated TCR beta cDNA. CD3+CD56+NKG2C+, CD3+CD56+NKG2C- and CD3+CD56-NKG2C+ T cells, once sorted, supplied the TCR beta repertoires. Most of the eight sequenced donors tested HCMV-seropositive; one tested seronegative.

The sequenced sample was CD4+ T cells sorted from PBMCs, obtained roughly 13 days after vaccination. The clonotype originates from a man aged 50 to 59 who received an inactivated influenza vaccine. V and J are TRBV4-3 and TRBJ2-3; 8 nucleotides match TRBD2. The CDR3 protein is CASSQAGGHTDTQYF. The CDR3 DNA is TGCGCCAGCAGCCAAGCGGGGGGGCACACAGATACGCAGTATTTT.